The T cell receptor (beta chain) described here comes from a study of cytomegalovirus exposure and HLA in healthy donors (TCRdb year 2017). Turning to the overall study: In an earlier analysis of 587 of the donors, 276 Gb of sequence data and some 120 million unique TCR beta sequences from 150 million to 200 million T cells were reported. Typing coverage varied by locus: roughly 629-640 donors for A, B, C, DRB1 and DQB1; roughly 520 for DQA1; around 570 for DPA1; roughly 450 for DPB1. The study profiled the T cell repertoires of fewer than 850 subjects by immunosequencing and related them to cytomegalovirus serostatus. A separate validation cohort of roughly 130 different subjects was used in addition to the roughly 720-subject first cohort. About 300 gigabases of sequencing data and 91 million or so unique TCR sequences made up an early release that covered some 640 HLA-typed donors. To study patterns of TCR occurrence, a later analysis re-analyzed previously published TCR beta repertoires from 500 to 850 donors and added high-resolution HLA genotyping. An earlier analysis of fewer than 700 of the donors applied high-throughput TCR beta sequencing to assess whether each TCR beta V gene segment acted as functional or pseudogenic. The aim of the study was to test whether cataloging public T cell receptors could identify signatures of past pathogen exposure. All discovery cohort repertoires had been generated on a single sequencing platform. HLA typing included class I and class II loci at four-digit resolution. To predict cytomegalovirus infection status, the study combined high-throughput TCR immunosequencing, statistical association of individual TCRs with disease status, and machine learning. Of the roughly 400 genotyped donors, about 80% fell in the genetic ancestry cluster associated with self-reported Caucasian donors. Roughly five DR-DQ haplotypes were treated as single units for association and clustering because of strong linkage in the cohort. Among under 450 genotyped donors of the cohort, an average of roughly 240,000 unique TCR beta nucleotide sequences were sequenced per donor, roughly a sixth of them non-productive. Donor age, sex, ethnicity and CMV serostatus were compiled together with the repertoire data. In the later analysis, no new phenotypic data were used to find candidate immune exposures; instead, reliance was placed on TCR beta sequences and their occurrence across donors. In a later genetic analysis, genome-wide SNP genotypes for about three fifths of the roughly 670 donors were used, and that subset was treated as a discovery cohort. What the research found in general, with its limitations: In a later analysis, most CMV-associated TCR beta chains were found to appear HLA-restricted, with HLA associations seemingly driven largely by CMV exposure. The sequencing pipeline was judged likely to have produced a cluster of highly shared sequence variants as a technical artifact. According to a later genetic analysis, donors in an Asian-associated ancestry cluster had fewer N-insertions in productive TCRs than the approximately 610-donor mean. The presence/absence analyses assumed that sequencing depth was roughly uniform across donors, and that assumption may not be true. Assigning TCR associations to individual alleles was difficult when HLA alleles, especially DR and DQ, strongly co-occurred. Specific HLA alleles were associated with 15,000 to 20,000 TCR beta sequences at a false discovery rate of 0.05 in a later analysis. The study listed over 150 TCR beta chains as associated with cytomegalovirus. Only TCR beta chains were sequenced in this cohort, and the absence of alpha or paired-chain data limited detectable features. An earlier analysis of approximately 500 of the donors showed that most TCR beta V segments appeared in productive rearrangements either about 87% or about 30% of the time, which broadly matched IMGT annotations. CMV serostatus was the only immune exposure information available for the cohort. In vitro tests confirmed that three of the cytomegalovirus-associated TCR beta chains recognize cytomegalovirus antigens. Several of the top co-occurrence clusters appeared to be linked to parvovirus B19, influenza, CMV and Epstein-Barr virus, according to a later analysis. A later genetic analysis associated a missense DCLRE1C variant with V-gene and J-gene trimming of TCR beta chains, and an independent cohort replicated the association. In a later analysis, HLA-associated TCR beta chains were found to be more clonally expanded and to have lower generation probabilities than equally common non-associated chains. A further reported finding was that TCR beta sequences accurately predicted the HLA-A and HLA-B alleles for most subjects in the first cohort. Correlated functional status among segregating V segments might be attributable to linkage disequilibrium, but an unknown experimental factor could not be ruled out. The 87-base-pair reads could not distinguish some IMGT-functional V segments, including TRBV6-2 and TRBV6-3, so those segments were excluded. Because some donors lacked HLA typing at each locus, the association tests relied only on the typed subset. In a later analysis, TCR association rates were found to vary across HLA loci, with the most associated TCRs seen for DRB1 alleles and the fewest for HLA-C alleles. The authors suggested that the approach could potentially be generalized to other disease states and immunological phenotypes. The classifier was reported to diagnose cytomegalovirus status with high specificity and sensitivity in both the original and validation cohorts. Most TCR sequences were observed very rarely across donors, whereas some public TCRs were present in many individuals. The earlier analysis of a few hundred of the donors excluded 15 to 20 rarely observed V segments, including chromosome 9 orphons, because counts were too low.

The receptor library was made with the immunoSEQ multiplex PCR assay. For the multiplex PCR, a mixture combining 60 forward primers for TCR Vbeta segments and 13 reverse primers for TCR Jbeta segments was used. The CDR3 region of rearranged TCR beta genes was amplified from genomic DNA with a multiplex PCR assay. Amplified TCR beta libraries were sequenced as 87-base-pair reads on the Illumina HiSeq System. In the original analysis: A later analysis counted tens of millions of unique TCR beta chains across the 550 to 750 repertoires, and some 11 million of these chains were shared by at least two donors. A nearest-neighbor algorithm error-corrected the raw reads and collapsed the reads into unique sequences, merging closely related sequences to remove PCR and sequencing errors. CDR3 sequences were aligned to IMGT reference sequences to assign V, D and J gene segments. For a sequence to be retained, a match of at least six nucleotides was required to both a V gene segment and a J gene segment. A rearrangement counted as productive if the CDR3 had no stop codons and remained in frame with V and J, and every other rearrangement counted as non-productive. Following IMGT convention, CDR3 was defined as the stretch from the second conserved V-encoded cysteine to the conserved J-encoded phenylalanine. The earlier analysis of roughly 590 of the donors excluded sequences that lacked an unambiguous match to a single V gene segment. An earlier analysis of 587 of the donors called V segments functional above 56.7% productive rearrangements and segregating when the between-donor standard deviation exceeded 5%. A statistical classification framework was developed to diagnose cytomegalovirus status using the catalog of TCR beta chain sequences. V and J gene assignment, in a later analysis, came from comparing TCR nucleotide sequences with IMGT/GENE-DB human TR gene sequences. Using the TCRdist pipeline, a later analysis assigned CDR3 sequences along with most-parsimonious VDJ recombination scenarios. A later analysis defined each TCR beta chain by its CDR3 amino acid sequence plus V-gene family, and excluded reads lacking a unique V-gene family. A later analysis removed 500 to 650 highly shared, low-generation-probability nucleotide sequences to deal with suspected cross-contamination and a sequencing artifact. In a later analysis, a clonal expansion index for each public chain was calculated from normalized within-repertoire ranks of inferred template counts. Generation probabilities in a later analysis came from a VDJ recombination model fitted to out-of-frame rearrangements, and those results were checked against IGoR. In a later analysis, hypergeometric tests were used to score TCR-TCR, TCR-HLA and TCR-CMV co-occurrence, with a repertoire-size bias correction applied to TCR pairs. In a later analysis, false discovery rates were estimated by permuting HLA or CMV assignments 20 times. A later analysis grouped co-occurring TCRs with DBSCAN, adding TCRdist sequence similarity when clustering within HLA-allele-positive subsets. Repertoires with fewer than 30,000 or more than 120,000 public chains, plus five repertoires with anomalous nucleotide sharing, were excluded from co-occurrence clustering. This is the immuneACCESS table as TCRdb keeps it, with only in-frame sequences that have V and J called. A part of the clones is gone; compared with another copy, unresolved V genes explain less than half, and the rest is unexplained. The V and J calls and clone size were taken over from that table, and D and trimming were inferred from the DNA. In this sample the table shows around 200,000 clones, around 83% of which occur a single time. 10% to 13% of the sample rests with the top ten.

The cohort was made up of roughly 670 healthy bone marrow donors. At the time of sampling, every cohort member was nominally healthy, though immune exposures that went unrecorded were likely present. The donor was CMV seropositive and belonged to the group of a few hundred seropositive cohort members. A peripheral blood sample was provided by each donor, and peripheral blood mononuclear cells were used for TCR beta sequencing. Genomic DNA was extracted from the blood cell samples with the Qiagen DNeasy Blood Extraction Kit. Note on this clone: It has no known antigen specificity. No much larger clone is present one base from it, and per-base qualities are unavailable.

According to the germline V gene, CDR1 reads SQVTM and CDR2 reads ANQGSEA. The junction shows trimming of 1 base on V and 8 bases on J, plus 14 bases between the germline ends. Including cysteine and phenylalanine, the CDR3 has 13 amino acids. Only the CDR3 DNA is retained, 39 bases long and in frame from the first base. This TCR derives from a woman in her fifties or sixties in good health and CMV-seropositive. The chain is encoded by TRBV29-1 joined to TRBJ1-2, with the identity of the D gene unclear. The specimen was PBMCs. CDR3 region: CSVEVPGLRGYTF. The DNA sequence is TGCAGCGTTGAAGTCCCGGGGTTGAGGGGCTACACCTTC.